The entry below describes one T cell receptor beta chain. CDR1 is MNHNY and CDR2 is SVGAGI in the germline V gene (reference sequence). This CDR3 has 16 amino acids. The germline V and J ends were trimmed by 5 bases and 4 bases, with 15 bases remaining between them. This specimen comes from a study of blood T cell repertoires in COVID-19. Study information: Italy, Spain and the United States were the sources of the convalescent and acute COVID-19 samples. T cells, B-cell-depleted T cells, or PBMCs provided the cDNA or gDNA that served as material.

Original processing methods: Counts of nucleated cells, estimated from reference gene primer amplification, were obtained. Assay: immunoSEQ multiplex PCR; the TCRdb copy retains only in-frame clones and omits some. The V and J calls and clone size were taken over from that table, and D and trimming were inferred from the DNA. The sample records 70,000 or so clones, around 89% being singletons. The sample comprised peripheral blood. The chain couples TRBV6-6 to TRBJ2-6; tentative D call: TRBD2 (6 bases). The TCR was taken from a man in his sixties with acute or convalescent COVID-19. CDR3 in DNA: TGTGCCAGCAGTGGAATCAGGGCGGGGGGGGCCAACGTCCTGACTTTC. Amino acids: CASSGIRAGGANVLTF.